This TCR beta chain emerged from a study of CD8 T cells in ankylosing spondylitis. Whole-study findings and limits: Reactive arthritis synovial fluid and blood previously showed some of these motif variants.

MiXCR was run by TCRdb on the 5' RACE reads, yielding one entry per CDR3 protein. The sample records roughly 190,000 distinct CDR3 sequences, 9.5% to 15% being singletons. This clonotype was observed a few times. Its antigen is not known. Germline V CDR1 and CDR2: DFQATT, SNEGSKA (reference sequence). V trimming: 6 bases; J trimming: 10 bases; junction bases outside the gene matches: 14. The CDR3 spans 14 residues. The genes are TRBV20-1 and TRBJ2-1, with 8 bases identical to TRBD2. Material: blood, either unsorted or a sorted T cell fraction (not recorded which). The origin of this receptor is a male donor with ankylosing spondylitis or in good health (not recorded which). The CDR3 coding sequence is TGCAGTGCCATATCACTCAGCGGGAGAAAGGAGCAGTTCTTC. As protein: CSAISLSGRKEQFF.